These 5 T cell receptor beta chains share one sample of origin, sequenced in a study of CD8+ T cells in alopecia areata. The treatment: oral pan-JAK inhibitor, 5-10 mg twice daily. RNA was extracted and reverse transcribed into cDNA as the sequencing template. The table came from immunoSEQ multiplex PCR; TCRdb's copy has only in-frame clones and leaves some out. The sample has about 210,000 clones; approximately 72% are singletons. The sample here was CD4+ T cells sorted from blood, taken at roughly week 45, from a patient treated with tofacitinib. These receptors originate from a human donor with alopecia areata.

This clone has just one count. The chain joins TRBV5-6 to TRBJ2-1; maybe TRBD2 (7 bases). V lost 3 bases and J 7 bases, leaving 23 bases between the germline ends. Germline loops: CDR1 SGHDT, CDR2 YYEEEE. This CDR3 is 17 amino acids long. Written as DNA, the CDR3 is TGTGCCAGCAGCTGGGCTTCTTGGCGGGGGCCTGGGAATGAGCAGTTCTTC. Residues: CASSWASWRGPGNEQFF.

V is TRBV7-2 and J is TRBJ1-1; D uncertain. Between the trimmed V and J ends, which lost 5 bases and 0 bases, there was a span of 7 bases. CDR1 is SGHTA and CDR2 is FQGNSA in the germline V gene. The CDR3 runs 13 residues. The CDR3 DNA sequence: TGTGCCAGCAGCCCACCAGTGAACACTGAAGCTTTCTTT. This sequence encodes CASSPPVNTEAFF.

The gene calls are TRBV29-1 and TRBJ1-1, with D perhaps TRBD1 (5 bases). The CDR3 sequence is 16 residues long. V was cut by 4 bases and J by 4 bases, with 22 bases left in between. Germline CDR1 and CDR2: SQVTM and ANQGSEA. CDR3 nucleotides: TGCAGCGTTGGGCGGGGTGGGGCCATAAAGGGCACTGAAGCTTTCTTT. Amino acids: CSVGRGGAIKGTEAFF.

This chain's CDR3 is CASSLTGTHGYTF. For the CDR3, the DNA is TGTGCCAGCAGTCTAACAGGGACCCATGGCTACACCTTC. This rearrangement joins TRBV25-1 to TRBJ1-2; perhaps TRBD1 as D (6 bases). This CDR3 region has 13 residues. Looked up from germline, CDR1 is MGHDK and CDR2 is SYGVNS. Trimming removed 5 bases from V and 6 bases from J, with 13 bases in between.

The chain couples TRBV4-3 to TRBJ1-2, with D unclear. V was clipped by 0 bases and J by 1 base, with 9 bases between them. The CDR3 has 15 amino acids. CDR1 is LGHNA, CDR2 YSLEER, per germline. The DNA of the CDR3 is TGCGCCAGCAGCCAAGAGAGGTCAGATAACTATGGCTACACCTTC. Amino acid sequence: CASSQERSDNYGYTF.